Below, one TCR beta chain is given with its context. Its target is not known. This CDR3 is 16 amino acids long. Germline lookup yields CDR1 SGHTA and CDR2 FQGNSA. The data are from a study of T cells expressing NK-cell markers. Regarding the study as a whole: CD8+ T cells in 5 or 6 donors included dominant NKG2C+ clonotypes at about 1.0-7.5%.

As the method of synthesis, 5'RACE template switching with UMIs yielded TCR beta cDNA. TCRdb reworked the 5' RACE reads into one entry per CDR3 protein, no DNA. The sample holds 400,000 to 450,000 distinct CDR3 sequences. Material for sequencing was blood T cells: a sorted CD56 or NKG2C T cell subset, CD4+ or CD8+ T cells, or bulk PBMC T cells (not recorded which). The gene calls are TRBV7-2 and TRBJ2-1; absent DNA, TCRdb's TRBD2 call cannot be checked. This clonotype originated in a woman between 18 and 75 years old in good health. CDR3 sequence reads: CASSVSGTSSYNEQFF.